A selection of T cell receptor beta chains follows, all from one sample in a study of T-cell memory formation after mild COVID-19. TCRdb re-called the 5' RACE reads with MiXCR, one entry per CDR3 protein. The sample has roughly 300,000 distinct CDR3 sequences; about a sixth are singletons. The sequenced material came from PBMCs or a T cell subset sorted from them (not recorded which). The receptors stem from a man younger than 35 who had mild COVID-19 (a few samples of this study predate the infection). Cell type and time point are not known. Each CDR3 is given with its conserved first and last residue. A D gene is named only where the DNA matches it firmly. For some rows the clone size is stated as once, few or many, or as a class when expanded; others skip it.

TRBV15,17,-,-,TRBJ2-3,CATSSPTSRGRTDTQYF,TGTGCCACCAGCAGCCCTACGTCCCGGGGACGCACAGATACGCAGTATTTT
TRBV19,15,TRBD1,-,TRBJ1-5,CASTKTGWSNQPQHF,TGTGCCAGTACCAAGACAGGGTGGAGCAATCAGCCCCAGCATTTT
TRBV9,17,TRBD2,many,TRBJ2-1,CASSPYPPSGTWGEQFF,TGTGCCAGCAGCCCGTACCCTCCTAGCGGAACCTGGGGTGAGCAGTTCTTC
TRBV7-6,16,TRBD1,few,TRBJ2-2,CASSLPGQGRTGELFF,TGTGCCAGCTCTCTCCCGGGACAGGGCCGGACCGGGGAGCTGTTTTTT
TRBV7-9,14,-,-,TRBJ2-1,CASSLGVRRNEQFF,TGTGCCAGCAGCTTAGGGGTAAGGAGGAATGAGCAGTTCTTC
TRBV9,14,TRBD1,few,TRBJ2-7,CASSLGQTSYEQYF,TGTGCCAGCAGCCTGGGACAGACCTCCTACGAGCAGTACTTC
TRBV19,12,TRBD1,few,TRBJ1-5,CASSTQGGTQHF,TGTGCCAGTAGTACGCAGGGGGGGACCCAGCATTTT
TRBV18,15,-,few,TRBJ2-7,CASSPPGTPNYEQYF,TGTGCCAGCTCACCCCCCGGCACACCAAATTACGAGCAGTACTTC
TRBV27,11,-,-,TRBJ2-1,CASSRGPKAFF,TGTGCCAGCAGTCGGGGCCCCAAGGCGTTCTTC
TRBV5-6,13,-,few,TRBJ1-6,CASSVGGSSPLHF,TGTGCCAGCAGCGTGGGAGGGAGCTCACCCCTCCACTTT
TRBV6-2/TRBV6-3,13,-,many,TRBJ2-5,CASKPDRGSDQYF,TGTGCCAGCAAGCCGGACCGGGGGAGTGACCAGTACTTC
TRBV5-4,13,-,many,TRBJ1-2,CASSFTGSYGYTF,TGTGCCAGCAGCTTTACAGGGTCCTATGGCTACACCTTC
TRBV27,14,-,few,TRBJ2-2,CASSDLGRPGELFF,TGTGCCAGCAGTGATTTGGGTCGTCCCGGGGAGCTGTTTTTT
TRBV4-3,15,-,-,TRBJ1-1,CASSQEGQMNTEAFF,TGCGCCAGCAGCCAAGAAGGACAGATGAACACTGAAGCTTTCTTT
TRBV7-2,16,TRBD1,few,TRBJ1-5,CASSSRDRDRNQPQHF,TGTGCCAGCAGCTCCCGGGACAGGGATCGAAATCAGCCCCAGCATTTT
TRBV7-9,14,-,-,TRBJ1-2,CASSPTDSGGGYTF,TGTGCCAGCAGCCCTACGGACAGTGGAGGAGGCTACACCTTC
TRBV7-3,13,-,few,TRBJ1-1,CASSGGEGTEAFF,TGTGCCAGCAGCGGGGGTGAAGGTACTGAAGCTTTCTTT
TRBV6-5,15,-,few,TRBJ1-2,CASSPPRTSGYGYTF,TGTGCCAGCAGTCCCCCCCGGACAAGCGGCTATGGCTACACCTTC